What follows is one T cell receptor beta chain and its context. Germline CDR1 SGHDN, CDR2 FVKESK. CDR3 length: 15 residues. V dropped 5 bases and J dropped 7 bases, with 18 bases sitting between them. These data come from a study of shared clonotypes between healthy human individuals. Unsorted PBMC replicate PCRs used 300 ng DNA, around 30,000 T cell genomes. TCRdb keeps only in-frame clones here, not all; method: immunoSEQ multiplex PCR. The sample shows more than 450,000 clones, 79% of them seen only once. The sequenced sample was PBMCs. This TCR came from a middle-aged woman in good health. Some clones in this sample may be carry-over from other donors' samples. This sequence joins TRBV14 and TRBJ2-1; D may be TRBD1 or TRBD2 (7 bases each). The CDR3 nucleotides are TGTGCCAGCAGCTTCAGGGGAGGGGGCCTGAATGAGCAGTTCTTC. It yields the protein CASSFRGGGLNEQFF.